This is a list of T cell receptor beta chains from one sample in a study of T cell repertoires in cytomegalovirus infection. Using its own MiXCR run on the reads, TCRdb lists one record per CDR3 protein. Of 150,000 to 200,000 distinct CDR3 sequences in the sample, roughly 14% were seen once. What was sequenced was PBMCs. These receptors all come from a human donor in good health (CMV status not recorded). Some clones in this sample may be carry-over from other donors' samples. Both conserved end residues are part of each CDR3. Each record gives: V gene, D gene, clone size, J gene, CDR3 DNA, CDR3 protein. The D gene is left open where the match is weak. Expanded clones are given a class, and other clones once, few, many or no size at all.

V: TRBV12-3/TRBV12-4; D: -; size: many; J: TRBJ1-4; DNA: TGTGCCAGCAGTTTACTGCTGAGCGGCAGAGGGTGGGAAAAACTGTTTTTT; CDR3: CASSLLLSGRGWEKLFF
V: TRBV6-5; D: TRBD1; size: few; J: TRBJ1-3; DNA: TGTGCCAGCAGTTACGGGACAGAGTTTGGTGGAAACACCATATATTTT; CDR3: CASSYGTEFGGNTIYF
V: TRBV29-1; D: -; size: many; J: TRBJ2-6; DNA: TGCAGCGTTGACGAACACCCCTCTGGGGCCAACGTCCTGACTTTC; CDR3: CSVDEHPSGANVLTF
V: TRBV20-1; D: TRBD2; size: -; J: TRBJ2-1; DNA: TGCAGTGCTAGAGATTCGACTAGCGGGACTCAGACCTCCTACAATGAGCAGTTCTTC; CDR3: CSARDSTSGTQTSYNEQFF
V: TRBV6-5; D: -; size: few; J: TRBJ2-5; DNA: TGTGCCAGCAGTTACTCGAGGGGTGTGGAGACCCAGTACTTC; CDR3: CASSYSRGVETQYF
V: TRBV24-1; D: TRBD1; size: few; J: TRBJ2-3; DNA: TGTGCCACCAGTGCCGGACAGGGGGCTGGAGATACGCAGTATTTT; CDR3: CATSAGQGAGDTQYF
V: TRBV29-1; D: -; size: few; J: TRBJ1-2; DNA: TGCAGCGTAATCAACCCAGAAGATGGCTACACCTTC; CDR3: CSVINPEDGYTF
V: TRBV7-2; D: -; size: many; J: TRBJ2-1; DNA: TGTGCCAGCAGCAACAGGGTTTACGAGCAGTTCTTC; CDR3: CASSNRVYEQFF
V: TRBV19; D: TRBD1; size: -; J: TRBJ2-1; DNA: TGTGCCAGTAGTTTCCCGGGACAGGGTGATGAGCAGTTCTTC; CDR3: CASSFPGQGDEQFF
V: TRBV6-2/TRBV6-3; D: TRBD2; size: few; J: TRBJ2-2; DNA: TGTGCCAGCAGTTACCCGACTAGCGGGAGGGCATCGAACACCGGGGAGCTGTTTTTT; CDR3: CASSYPTSGRASNTGELFF
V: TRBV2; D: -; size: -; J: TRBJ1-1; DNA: TGTGCCAGCAGTGAAGTGTCAGCTAACATGAACACTGAAGCTTTCTTT; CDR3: CASSEVSANMNTEAFF
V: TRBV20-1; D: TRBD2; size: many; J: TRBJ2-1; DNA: TGCAGTGCCCTAGATGGACTAGCGGGATACAATGAGCAGTTCTTC; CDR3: CSALDGLAGYNEQFF
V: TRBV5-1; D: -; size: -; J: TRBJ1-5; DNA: TGCGCCAGCAGCCCTTTCGGTCTGGGTCAGCCCCAGCATTTT; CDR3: CASSPFGLGQPQHF
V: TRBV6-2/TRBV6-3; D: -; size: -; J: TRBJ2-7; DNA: TGTGCCAGCAGGAACCAAGGGCCAGGAATCTTC; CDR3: CASRNQGPGIF
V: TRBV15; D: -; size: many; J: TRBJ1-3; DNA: TGTGCCACCAGCAGAGATCCGGGGCTTGCTGGAAACACCATATATTTT; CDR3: CATSRDPGLAGNTIYF
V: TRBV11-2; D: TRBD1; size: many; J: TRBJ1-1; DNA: TGTGCCAGCAGCCCCGGCAGGGGGCAGGGGACTGAAGCTTTCTTT; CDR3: CASSPGRGQGTEAFF
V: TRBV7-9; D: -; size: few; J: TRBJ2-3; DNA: TGTGCCAGCAGCTCCATAGTGGGGCTTGGAGATACGCAGTATTTT; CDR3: CASSSIVGLGDTQYF
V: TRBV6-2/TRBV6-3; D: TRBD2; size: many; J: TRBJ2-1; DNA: TGTGCCAGCAGTTTAGCGGGGGGGCGGGATGAGCAGTTCTTC; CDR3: CASSLAGGRDEQFF
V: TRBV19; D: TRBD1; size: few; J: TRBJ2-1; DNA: TGTGCCAGTAACCCGACAGGGGGCATCAACAATGAGCAGTTCTTC; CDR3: CASNPTGGINNEQFF
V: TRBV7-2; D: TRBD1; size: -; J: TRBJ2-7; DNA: TGTGCCAGCAGCGTGGACAGGGCAGCCTACGAGCAGTACTTC; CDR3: CASSVDRAAYEQYF
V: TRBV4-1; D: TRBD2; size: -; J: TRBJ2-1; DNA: TGCGCCAGCAGCCAAGAAACGGGGGGGCCGTGGGAGCAGTTCTTC; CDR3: CASSQETGGPWEQFF
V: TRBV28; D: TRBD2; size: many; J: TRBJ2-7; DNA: TGTGCCAGCAGTTCTCTGTTTGCGGGAGCATCCTACGAGCAGTACTTC; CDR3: CASSSLFAGASYEQYF
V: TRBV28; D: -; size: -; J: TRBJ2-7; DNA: TGTGCCAGCGCTCCTCCAGGGTACTACGAGCAGTACTTC; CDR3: CASAPPGYYEQYF
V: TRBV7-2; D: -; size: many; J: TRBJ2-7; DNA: TGTGCCAGCAGCTTATTGGGGACGTCCTACGAGCAGTACTTC; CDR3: CASSLLGTSYEQYF
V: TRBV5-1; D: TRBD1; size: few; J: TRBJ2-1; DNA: TGCGCCAGCACCCAGAGCCCAGGGGGCAATGAGCAGTTCTTC; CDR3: CASTQSPGGNEQFF